These 12 T cell receptor beta chains share one sample of origin, sequenced in a study of regulatory T cells in long-lasting Graves disease. Noted time point: persistent/refractory GD, antithyroid drugs over 5 years with positive TRAb. Scientists built the TCR library using RNA that was extracted from PBMCs. Building the TCR beta libraries relied on iRepertoire HTBI primers, and CDR3 regions underwent Arm-PCR. TCRdb used MiXCR to reprocess the multiplex PCR reads, holding one entry per CDR3 protein. Of over 350,000 distinct CDR3 sequences listed, about a fifth are singletons. The source material was peripheral blood mononuclear cells (PBMCs), sampled when the disease was refractory, from a patient treated with antithyroid drugs. These receptors all come from a female donor with Graves disease.

In its sample, this clonotype was seen many times. V and J are TRBV7-2 and TRBJ2-7, with unresolved D. Germline CDR1 reads SGHTA; CDR2 reads FQGNSA. Trimming pared 5 bases from V and 1 base from J, leaving 12 bases between. CDR3 length equals 14 residues. The CDR3 coding sequence is TGTGCCAGCAGCCCCAATGAAAGGTCCTACGAGCAGTACTTC. Translation gives CASSPNERSYEQYF.

J is TRBJ1-5 and V is TRBV6-2 or TRBV6-3, with a tentative D call TRBD1 (5 bases). The germline V and J ends were trimmed by 8 bases and 4 bases, with 12 bases remaining between them. Germline CDR1 is MNHEY and CDR2 is SVGEGT. This CDR3 is built from 13 residues. The CDR3: CASSGVPNQPQHF. CDR3 bases: TGTGCCAGCTCGGGGGTCCCGAATCAGCCCCAGCATTTT.

At least ten counts were recorded for this clonotype. The rearrangement links TRBV12-3 or TRBV12-4 to TRBJ1-1; the D gene is possibly TRBD1 (5 bases). V was cut by 3 bases and J by 3 bases, with 14 bases left in between. The CDR3 covers 15 residues. CDR3 sequence reads: CASSFGGGTHTEAFF. DNA for the CDR3: TGTGCCAGCAGTTTCGGTGGGGGTACCCACACTGAAGCTTTCTTT.

This clonotype was seen only a few times. This chain links TRBV12-3 or TRBV12-4 with TRBJ2-3; 9 nucleotides match TRBD1. The CDR3 is 17 amino acids. Trimming at V came to 6 bases and at J to 4 bases, leaving 14 bases not matched to a gene. CDR3 sequence: CASRFRKTGGMADTQYF. CDR3 in DNA: TGTGCCAGCAGATTCAGAAAGACAGGGGGGATGGCAGATACGCAGTATTTT.

This clonotype has ten or more counts. The rearrangement uses TRBV7-2 and TRBJ2-2; 8 bases match TRBD1. Germline CDR1 reads SGHTA; CDR2 reads FQGNSA. CDR3 length equals 14 residues. V dropped 2 bases and J dropped 6; count of bases not matched to a gene: 2. In DNA form, the CDR3 reads TGTGCCAGCAGCTTATCGACAGGGGCCGGGGAGCTGTTTTTT. It codes for CASSLSTGAGELFF.

This clonotype has more than one count but fewer than ten. The chain joins TRBV20-1 to TRBJ2-5, with a possible D match to TRBD2 (5 bases). The CDR3 is 12 amino acids. V was cut by 5 bases and J by 9 bases, with 16 bases left in between. In germline, CDR1 is DFQATT, CDR2 SNEGSKA (reference sequence). The CDR3: CSAYSSLGAQYF. CDR3 coding DNA: TGCAGTGCTTACAGCAGCCTCGGGGCCCAGTACTTC.

Only a few counts were recorded for this clonotype. The CDR3 spells CSAKNPNQALYEQYF. CDR3 sequence (DNA): TGCAGTGCTAAGAACCCGAACCAGGCCCTCTACGAGCAGTACTTC. The rearrangement uses TRBV20-1 and TRBJ2-7; D uncertain. Looked up from germline, CDR1 is DFQATT and CDR2 is SNEGSKA (reference sequence). The CDR3 is made up of 15 amino acids. Trimming pared 4 bases from V and 3 bases from J, leaving 19 bases between.

This clonotype showed up many times. The gene calls are TRBV7-9 and TRBJ2-7; tentative D call: TRBD1 (5 bases). Between the trimmed V and J ends, which lost 3 bases and 0 bases, there was a span of 9 bases. The CDR3 contains 14 residues. In germline, CDR1 is SEHNR, CDR2 FQNEAQ (reference sequence). Written as DNA, the CDR3 is TGTGCCAGCAGCTTGGAAGGGGTCTCCTACGAGCAGTACTTC. Protein sequence: CASSLEGVSYEQYF.

The chain employs TRBV7-2 and TRBJ1-3; D uncertain. This CDR3 has 14 amino acids. In germline, CDR1 is SGHTA, CDR2 FQGNSA. Trimming removed 8 bases from V and 0 bases from J, with 11 bases in between. CDR3 sequence (DNA): TGTGCCAGCGGTGGCACAGTCTCTGGAAACACCATATATTTT. Residues: CASGGTVSGNTIYF.

This clonotype was counted only a few times. The genes are TRBV18 and TRBJ1-2, with unresolved D. The CDR3 is made up of 16 amino acids. V gave up 1 base and J gave up 6 bases, with 18 bases separating them. Germline V lookup: CDR1 KGHSH, CDR2 LQKENI. CDR3 in amino acids: CASSPRSGSEGDGYTF. Written as DNA, the CDR3 is TGTGCCAGCTCACCACGGTCCGGATCGGAGGGAGATGGCTACACCTTC.

The chain combines TRBV6-5 with TRBJ2-3, with no clear D. Germline values: CDR1 MNHEY, CDR2 SVGAGI. This CDR3 spans 16 amino acids. V was trimmed by 0 bases and J by 2 bases, leaving 12 bases between them. The CDR3 region has the DNA TGTGCCAGCAGTTACTCGGTACCGGAACCCACAGATACGCAGTATTTT. Translating gives CASSYSVPEPTDTQYF.

The sample holds a few counts of this clonotype. V and J are TRBV6-1 and TRBJ1-1; TRBD1 matches 7 bases. CDR3 length: 14 amino acids. With 4 bases clipped from V and 2 bases from J, the junction kept 4 bases outside the gene matches. CDR1 is MNHNS and CDR2 is SASEGT in the germline V gene. CDR3 sequence: CASSAQGVNTEAFF. CDR3 DNA: TGTGCCAGCAGTGCCCAGGGGGTCAACACTGAAGCTTTCTTT.